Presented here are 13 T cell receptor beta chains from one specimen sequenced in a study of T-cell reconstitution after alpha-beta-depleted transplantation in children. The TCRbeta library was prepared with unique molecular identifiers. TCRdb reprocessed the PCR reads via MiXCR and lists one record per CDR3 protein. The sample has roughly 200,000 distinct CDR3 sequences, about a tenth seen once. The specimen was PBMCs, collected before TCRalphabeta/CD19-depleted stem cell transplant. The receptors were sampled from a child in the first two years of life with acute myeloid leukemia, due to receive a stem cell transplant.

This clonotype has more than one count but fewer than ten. The CDR3 DNA follows: TGCGCCAGCAGCCAAGCTTGGGGCGACACCGGGGAGCTGTTTTTT. Amino acid sequence: CASSQAWGDTGELFF. The chain links TRBV4-1 to TRBJ2-2; D may be TRBD1 (5 bases). This CDR3 is 15 amino acids long. Trimming removed 1 base at V and 3 bases at J, with 9 bases between. Germline V lookup: CDR1 MGHRA, CDR2 YSYEKL.

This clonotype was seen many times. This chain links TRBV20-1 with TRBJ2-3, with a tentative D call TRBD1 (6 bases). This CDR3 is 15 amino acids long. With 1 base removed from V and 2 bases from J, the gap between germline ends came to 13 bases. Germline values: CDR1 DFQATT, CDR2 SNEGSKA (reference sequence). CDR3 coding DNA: TGCAGTGCTAGAGTCGCAGGACAGCTCACAGATACGCAGTATTTT. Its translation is CSARVAGQLTDTQYF.

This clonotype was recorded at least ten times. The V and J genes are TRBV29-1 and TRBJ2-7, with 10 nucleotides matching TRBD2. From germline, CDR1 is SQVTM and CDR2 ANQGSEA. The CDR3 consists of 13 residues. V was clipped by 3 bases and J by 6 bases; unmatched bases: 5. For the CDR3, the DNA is TGCAGCGTTGATATGGGACTAGCGAGCGAGCAGTACTTC. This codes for CSVDMGLASEQYF.

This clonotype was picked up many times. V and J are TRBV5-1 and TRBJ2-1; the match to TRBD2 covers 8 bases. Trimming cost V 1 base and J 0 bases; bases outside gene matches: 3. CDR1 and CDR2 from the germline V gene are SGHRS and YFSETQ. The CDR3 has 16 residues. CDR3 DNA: TGCGCCAGCAGCTTGTTCGGGAGGGCCTCCTACAATGAGCAGTTCTTC. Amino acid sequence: CASSLFGRASYNEQFF.

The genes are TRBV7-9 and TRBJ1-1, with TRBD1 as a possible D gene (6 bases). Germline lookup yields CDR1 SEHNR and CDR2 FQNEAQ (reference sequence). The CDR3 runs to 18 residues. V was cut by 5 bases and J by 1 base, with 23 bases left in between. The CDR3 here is CASSDTTQTTGSNTEAFF. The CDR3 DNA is TGTGCCAGCAGCGATACAACTCAAACGACAGGTTCGAACACTGAAGCTTTCTTT.

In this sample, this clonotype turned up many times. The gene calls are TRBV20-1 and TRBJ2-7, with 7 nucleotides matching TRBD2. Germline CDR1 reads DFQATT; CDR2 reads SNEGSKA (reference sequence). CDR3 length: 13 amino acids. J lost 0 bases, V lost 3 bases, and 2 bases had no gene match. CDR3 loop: CSARTSYSYEQYF. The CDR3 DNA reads TGCAGTGCTAGGACTAGCTACTCCTACGAGCAGTACTTC.

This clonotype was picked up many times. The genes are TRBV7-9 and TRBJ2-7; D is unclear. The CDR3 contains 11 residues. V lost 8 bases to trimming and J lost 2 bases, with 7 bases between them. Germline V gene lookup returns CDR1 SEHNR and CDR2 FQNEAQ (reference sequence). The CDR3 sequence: CASSRAYEQYF. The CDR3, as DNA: TGTGCCAGCTCCCGGGCCTACGAGCAGTACTTC. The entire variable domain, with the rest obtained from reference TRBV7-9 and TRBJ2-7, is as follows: DTGVSQNPRHKITKRGQNVTFRCDPISEHNRLYWYRQTLGQGPEFLTYFQNEAQLEKSRLLSDRFSAERPKGSFSTLEIQRTEQGDSAMYLCASSRAYEQYFGPGTRLTVT.

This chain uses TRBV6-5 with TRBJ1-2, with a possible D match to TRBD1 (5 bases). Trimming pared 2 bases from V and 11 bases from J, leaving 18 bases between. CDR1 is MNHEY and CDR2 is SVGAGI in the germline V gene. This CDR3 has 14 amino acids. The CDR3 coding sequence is TGTGCCAGCAGTTACGGGGGACTTTCTATGCGGTACACCTTC. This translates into CASSYGGLSMRYTF.

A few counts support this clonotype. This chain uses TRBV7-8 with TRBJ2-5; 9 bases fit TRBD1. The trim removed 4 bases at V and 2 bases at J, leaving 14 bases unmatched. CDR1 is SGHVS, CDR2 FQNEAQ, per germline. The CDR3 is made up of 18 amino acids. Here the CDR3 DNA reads TGTGCCAGCAGCTCGACAGGGGGAATTCCGATGGAACAAGAGACCCAGTACTTC. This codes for CASSSTGGIPMEQETQYF. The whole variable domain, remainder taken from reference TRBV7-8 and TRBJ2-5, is GAGVSQSPRYKVAKRGQDVALRCDPISGHVSLFWYQQALGQGPEFLTYFQNEAQLDKSGLPSDRFFAERPEGSVSTLKIQRTQQEDSAVYLCASSSTGGIPMEQETQYFGPGTRLLVL.

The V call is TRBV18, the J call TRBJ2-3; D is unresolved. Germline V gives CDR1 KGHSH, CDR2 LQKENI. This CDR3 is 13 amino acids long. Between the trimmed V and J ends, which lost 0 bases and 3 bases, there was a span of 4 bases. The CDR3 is CASSPPETDTQYF. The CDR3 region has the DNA TGTGCCAGCTCACCACCGGAAACAGATACGCAGTATTTT.

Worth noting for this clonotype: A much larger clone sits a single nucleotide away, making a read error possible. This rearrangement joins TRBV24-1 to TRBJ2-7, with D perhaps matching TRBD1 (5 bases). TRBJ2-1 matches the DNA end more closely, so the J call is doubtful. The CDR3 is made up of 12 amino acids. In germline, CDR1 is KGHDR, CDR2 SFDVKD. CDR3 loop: CATSEQGYEQFF. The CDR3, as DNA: TGTGCCACCAGTGAGCAGGGTTACGAGCAGTTCTTC.

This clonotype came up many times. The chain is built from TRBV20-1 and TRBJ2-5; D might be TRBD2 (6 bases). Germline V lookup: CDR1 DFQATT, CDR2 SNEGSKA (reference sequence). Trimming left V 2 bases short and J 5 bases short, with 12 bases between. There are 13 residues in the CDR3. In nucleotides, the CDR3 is TGCAGTGCTAGAAGGGCGGGGCCTGAGACCCAGTACTTC. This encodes CSARRAGPETQYF.

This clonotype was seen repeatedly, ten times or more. The CDR3 DNA reads as TGCGCCAGCAGCTTGGGACAGGGGACGAAGGAGACCCAGTACTTC. The encoded protein is CASSLGQGTKETQYF. The rearrangement links TRBV5-1 to TRBJ2-5; 8 bases map to TRBD1. From germline, CDR1 is SGHRS and CDR2 YFSETQ. V lost 0 bases and J lost 5; bases outside the gene matches: 6. This CDR3 is built from 15 residues.